These 20 T cell receptor beta chains came from one sample sequenced in a study of response to subunit inactivated influenza vaccine. TCRdb re-called the RT-PCR reads through MiXCR, storing one row per CDR3 protein. The sample lists 450,000 to 600,000 distinct CDR3 sequences; approximately 16% were seen once. Source: CD4+ T cells sorted from PBMCs, taken around 25 months after vaccination. These receptors originate from a man between 45 and 75 years old who received an inactivated influenza vaccine.

There are many counts of this clonotype. The chain combines TRBV5-1 with TRBJ2-5, with D hard to call. CDR1 and CDR2 (germline): SGHRS, YFSETQ. The CDR3 has 12 amino acids. Between the trimmed V and J ends, which lost 4 bases and 4 bases, there was a span of 8 bases. CDR3 loop: CASSLRRETQYF. CDR3 nucleotide sequence: TGCGCCAGCAGCCTCAGACGAGAGACCCAGTACTTC.

This clonotype was detected a few times. The rearrangement uses TRBV7-8 and TRBJ1-5, with 7 nucleotides matching TRBD1. From germline, CDR1 is SGHVS and CDR2 FQNEAQ. The CDR3 loop spans 18 amino acids. V shed 2 bases, J shed 6 bases, and the junction held 16 bases outside the gene matches. Written as DNA, the CDR3 is TGTGCCAGCAGCTTACGAGGACAGGAAAGAGGCGGCGCTCAGCCCCAGCATTTT. This translates into CASSLRGQERGGAQPQHF.

The V call is TRBV28, the J call TRBJ2-3, with 11 bases that match TRBD1. The CDR3 loop spans 15 amino acids. The V segment lost 6 bases and the J segment 3 bases; nucleotides outside the gene matches: 5. Germline V lookup: CDR1 MDHEN, CDR2 SYDVKM. The CDR3 coding sequence is TGTGCCAGCAGGGACAGGGGGCGAGGGACAGATACGCAGTATTTT. Amino acid sequence: CASRDRGRGTDTQYF. Full variable domain (remainder filled in from reference TRBV28 and TRBJ2-3): DVKVTQSSRYLVKRTGEKVFLECVQDMDHENMFWYRQDPGLGLRLIYFSYDVKMKEKGDIPEGYSVSREKKERFSLILESASTNQTSMYLCASRDRGRGTDTQYFGPGTRLTVL.

This clonotype has just a few counts. The chain carries TRBV19 and TRBJ1-2, with a weak D call TRBD1 (5 bases). The CDR3 totals 14 residues. The V end lost 7 bases, the J end lost 0 bases, and 12 bases lay between the germline ends. The germline V gene has CDR1 LNHDA and CDR2 SQIVND (reference sequence). This chain's CDR3 is CASNDPGSNYGYTF. The CDR3 DNA follows: TGTGCCAGTAACGATCCAGGGTCTAACTATGGCTACACCTTC.

The chain uses TRBV20-1 and TRBJ2-1, with 9 bases lining up with TRBD2. V lost 0 bases, J lost 6 bases, and 6 bases stayed unmatched. From germline, CDR1 is DFQATT and CDR2 SNEGSKA (reference sequence). CDR3 length: 15 amino acids. CDR3 bases: TGCAGTGCTAGAGATCAGGGACTAGCTGGCAATGAGCAGTTCTTC. Translating gives CSARDQGLAGNEQFF.

The chain employs TRBV10-3 and TRBJ2-2, with TRBD2 identical over 10 bases. Germline CDR1 and CDR2: ENHRY and SYGVKD. The V and J ends lost 10 bases and 5 bases, in that order; junction bases with no gene match: 7. This CDR3 region has 14 residues. CDR3 DNA sequence: TGTGCCACCTCCGGGACTAGCGAAACCGGGGAGCTGTTTTTT. It is translated as CATSGTSETGELFF.

This clonotype was observed a few times. The gene calls are TRBV29-1 and TRBJ2-2; 7 bases are a match to TRBD1. Germline trimming cut 7 bases from V and 0 bases from J; bases unmatched to any gene: 8. The CDR3 is 15 residues long. Germline loops: CDR1 SQVTM, CDR2 ANQGSEA. In DNA form, the CDR3 reads TGCAGCGGACGTACCGGGACAGCGAACACCGGGGAGCTGTTTTTT. It is translated as CSGRTGTANTGELFF.

This clonotype was counted a few times. The chain links TRBV6-2 or TRBV6-3 to TRBJ1-4, with D possibly being TRBD1 (5 bases). This CDR3 region has 12 residues. Germline loops: CDR1 MNHEY, CDR2 SVGEGT. Trimming left V 0 bases short and J 14 bases short, with 10 bases between. The DNA for the CDR3 is TGTGCCAGCAGTTACTCGATTGGACATCTGTTTTTT. Translating it yields CASSYSIGHLFF.

This clonotype appeared a few times. The genes are TRBV18 and TRBJ2-7; D gene unclear. Trimming cost V 3 bases and J 0 bases, with 6 bases left between them. The CDR3 runs 13 residues. Germline-derived CDR1 and CDR2 are KGHSH and LQKENI. CDR3 DNA: TGTGCCAGCTCACCGTTACTCTCCTACGAGCAGTACTTC. Amino acids: CASSPLLSYEQYF.

This rearrangement joins TRBV5-5 to TRBJ1-1, with D possibly being TRBD1 (6 bases). This CDR3 contains 13 residues. Germline loops: CDR1 SGHKS, CDR2 YYEKEE (reference sequence). With 5 bases removed from V and 3 bases from J, the gap between germline ends came to 11 bases. This CDR3 reads CASSLRTDTEAFF. The DNA for the CDR3 is TGTGCCAGCAGTTTGAGGACAGACACTGAAGCTTTCTTT.

This sequence joins TRBV6-1 and TRBJ1-5, with D unclear. Trimming cost V 6 bases and J 6 bases, with 15 bases left between them. In germline, CDR1 is MNHNS, CDR2 SASEGT. This CDR3 is 14 amino acids long. The CDR3 region is CASSLRKEGQPQHF. CDR3 in DNA: TGTGCCAGCAGCCTACGGAAAGAGGGTCAGCCCCAGCATTTT.

This clonotype has a handful of counts. The chain employs TRBV28 and TRBJ1-5; 7 nucleotides match TRBD1. Germline CDR1 reads MDHEN; CDR2 reads SYDVKM. J was trimmed by 1 base and V by 5 bases; bases with no gene match: 14. CDR3 length: 18 amino acids. CDR3 region: CASSPATGWGVSNQPQHF. The CDR3 DNA reads as TGTGCCAGCAGTCCCGCGACAGGGTGGGGGGTAAGCAATCAGCCCCAGCATTTT.

The CDR3 reads CSARPDTNGYTF. In DNA form, the CDR3 reads TGCAGTGCTAGACCGGACACCAATGGCTACACCTTC. The chain uses TRBV20-1 and TRBJ1-2; a weak D match, TRBD1 (5 bases). CDR1 is DFQATT, CDR2 SNEGSKA, per germline (reference sequence). The ends were cut back, 2 bases at V and 6 bases at J, with 10 bases in the middle. The CDR3 runs to 12 residues.

The chain is built from TRBV6-2 or TRBV6-3 and TRBJ2-3; 7 bases align to TRBD2. V dropped 2 bases and J dropped 1; count of bases not matched to a gene: 3. The CDR3 length is 15 residues. The germline V gene encodes CDR1 MNHEY and CDR2 SVGEGT. The CDR3 loop reads CASSYAGEGTDTQYF. The CDR3 DNA sequence: TGTGCCAGCAGTTACGCGGGAGAGGGCACAGATACGCAGTATTTT.

This clonotype was detected only a few times. The V and J genes are TRBV12-3 or TRBV12-4 and TRBJ1-6; D is unresolved. Between the trimmed V and J ends, which lost 7 bases and 6 bases, there was a span of 10 bases. The CDR3 contains 13 residues. CDR3 coding DNA: TGTGCCAGCAAAAGAGATTTTAATTCACCCCTCCACTTT. It encodes CASKRDFNSPLHF.

The CDR3 here is CATSQGSNAEQYF. The CDR3 DNA sequence: TGTGCCACCAGTCAGGGGTCAAATGCGGAGCAGTACTTC. The chain combines TRBV24-1 with TRBJ2-7; possible D gene TRBD1, 6 bases. CDR1 and CDR2 (germline): KGHDR, SFDVKD. This CDR3 contains 13 residues. With 6 bases removed from V and 7 bases from J, the gap between germline ends came to 15 bases.

CDR3 sequence reads: CASSPLTELTGELFF. The CDR3 region has the DNA TGTGCCAGCAGTCCCCTGACAGAATTAACCGGGGAGCTGTTTTTT. The V gene is TRBV2, the J gene TRBJ2-2, with D perhaps TRBD1 (5 bases). Trimming cost V 5 bases and J 5 bases, with 15 bases left between them. Germline lookup yields CDR1 SNHLY and CDR2 FYNNEI. This CDR3 spans 15 amino acids. The variable domain in full, with the rest retrieved from reference TRBV2 and TRBJ2-2, is EPEVTQTPSHQVTQMGQEVILRCVPISNHLYFYWYRQILGQKVEFLVSFYNNEISEKSEIFDDQFSVERPDGSNFTLKIRSTKLEDSAMYFCASSPLTELTGELFFGEGSRLTVL.

J is TRBJ2-7 and V is TRBV7-2; D is possibly TRBD2 (6 bases). The ends were cut back, 2 bases at V and 3 bases at J, with 14 bases in the middle. This CDR3 contains 15 residues. Germline loops: CDR1 SGHTA, CDR2 FQGNSA. The CDR3 DNA is TGTGCCAGCAGCTTATCCGGGGGATCAGGCTACGAGCAGTACTTC. This gives the protein CASSLSGGSGYEQYF.

This chain joins TRBV7-3 and TRBJ2-1, with 16 nucleotides matching TRBD2. This CDR3 spans 17 amino acids. V trimming: 5 bases; J trimming: 4 bases; junction bases outside the gene matches: 5. CDR1 is SGHTA and CDR2 is FQGTGA in the germline V gene. The CDR3 reads CASSMGLAGGFYNEQFF. The CDR3, as DNA: TGTGCCAGCAGCATGGGACTAGCGGGAGGGTTTTACAATGAGCAGTTCTTC.

This chain joins TRBV25-1 and TRBJ2-2; D unclear. Germline assignment: CDR1 MGHDK and CDR2 SYGVNS. This CDR3 has 14 residues. Trimming removed 2 bases at V and 4 bases at J, with 8 bases between. The DNA of the CDR3 is TGTGCCAGCAGTGAAGGAATGGGCACCGGGGAGCTGTTTTTT. Translation gives CASSEGMGTGELFF.